The table lists the clone carrying this T cell receptor beta chain with many counts. The target antigen is unknown. The entry originates in a study of T cell repertoires in cytomegalovirus infection. In TCRdb, the reads were re-called with MiXCR into one record per CDR3 protein. The data contain about 920,000 distinct CDR3 sequences, around 32% of them singletons. There are 16 residues in the CDR3. V lost 5 bases and J 5 bases, leaving 21 bases between the germline ends. Germline CDR1 reads MNHNY; CDR2 reads SVGAGI (reference sequence). The chain is built from TRBV6-6 and TRBJ2-5; D might be TRBD1 or TRBD2, each matching 5 bases. The material sequenced was cultured CD8+ T cells from PBMCs, taken from culture after CMV antigen stimulation. The TCR originated in a human donor in good health (CMV status not recorded). Some clones in this sample may be carry-over from other donors' samples. The CDR3 region has the DNA TGTGCCAGCAGTCCAACTCGGACAAAGGGAGCGGAGACCCAGTACTTC. Residues: CASSPTRTKGAETQYF.